Sequencing of this T cell receptor (beta chain) was carried out in a study of cytomegalovirus exposure and HLA in healthy donors. TCRdb's table, derived via immunoSEQ multiplex PCR, lists solely in-frame clones and lacks some. This sample yields 98,000 or so clones, of which approximately 85% are seen a single time; 3% to 3.5% belongs to the top ten. Study results and limitations: It was found in a later analysis that first-cohort TCR clusters tended to co-occur in the approximately 130 validation repertoires.

Trimming took 6 bases from V and 3 from J, leaving 15 bases between them. Germline CDR1 and CDR2: SQVTM and ANQGSEA. This CDR3 contains 14 residues. In its sample, this clone was seen once. Its antigen is undetermined. This receptor was obtained from a woman between 18 and 29 years old in good health and CMV-seronegative. The gene calls are TRBV29-1 and TRBJ1-5, with D possibly matching TRBD1 (5 bases). The sample taken for sequencing was PBMCs. The CDR3 protein is CSVQAAGFNQPQHF. The CDR3 coding sequence is TGCAGCGTACAGGCGGCGGGGTTCAATCAGCCCCAGCATTTT.